Below, 4 T cell receptor beta chains from the same sample are listed, as sequenced in a study of cytomegalovirus exposure and HLA in healthy donors. Primers included in the PCR were 60 Vbeta and 13 Jbeta primers. Libraries were prepared by immunoSEQ multiplex PCR; TCRdb keeps only in-frame clonotypes and omits some of them. This table has 95,000 to 120,000 clones, about 61% appearing once. What was sequenced was PBMCs. All receptors derive from a man between 18 and 29 years old in good health and CMV-seropositive.

This clone was picked up one time. The gene calls are TRBV27 and TRBJ2-3; 11 bases map to TRBD1. The CDR3 extends over 16 amino acids. V shed 3 bases and J 4 bases; nucleotides not matched to a gene: 6. Germline CDR1 reads MNHEY; CDR2 reads SMNVEV (reference sequence). The CDR3 bases are TGTGCCAGCAGTTTCCTCCGGGACAGGGGGTCAGATACGCAGTATTTT. It specifies CASSFLRDRGSDTQYF.

The rearrangement joins TRBV10-1 to TRBJ2-5, with D possibly being TRBD2 (6 bases). The CDR3 length is 17 residues. The germline V gene encodes CDR1 WNHNN and CDR2 SYGVQD (reference sequence). The V and J ends lost 10 bases and 4 bases respectively, with 28 bases between them. CDR3 nucleotide sequence: TGCGCCACCTCAGAGGACGAAGGACTAACCCCCCGAGAGACCCAGTACTTC. Its protein product is CATSEDEGLTPRETQYF.

Note on this clone: The sample holds other DNA sequences that translate to the same CDR3. The chain carries TRBV5-1 and TRBJ2-3; D is undetermined. Germline loops: CDR1 SGHRS, CDR2 YFSETQ. Trimming cost V 4 bases and J 3 bases, with 6 bases left between them. The CDR3 is 12 amino acids. CDR3 protein: CASSLLTDTQYF. The CDR3 nucleotides read TGCGCCAGCAGCCTGCTAACAGATACGCAGTATTTT.

This clone was counted once. The genes are TRBV28 and TRBJ1-2, with 10 bases fitting TRBD1. Unmatched junction bases numbered 4, after V lost 5 bases and J lost 7 bases. Germline V gene lookup returns CDR1 MDHEN and CDR2 SYDVKM. This CDR3 region has 13 residues. DNA of the CDR3: TGTGCCAGCAGTAGACAGGGGGCGGGTGGCTACACCTTC. Protein: CASSRQGAGGYTF.